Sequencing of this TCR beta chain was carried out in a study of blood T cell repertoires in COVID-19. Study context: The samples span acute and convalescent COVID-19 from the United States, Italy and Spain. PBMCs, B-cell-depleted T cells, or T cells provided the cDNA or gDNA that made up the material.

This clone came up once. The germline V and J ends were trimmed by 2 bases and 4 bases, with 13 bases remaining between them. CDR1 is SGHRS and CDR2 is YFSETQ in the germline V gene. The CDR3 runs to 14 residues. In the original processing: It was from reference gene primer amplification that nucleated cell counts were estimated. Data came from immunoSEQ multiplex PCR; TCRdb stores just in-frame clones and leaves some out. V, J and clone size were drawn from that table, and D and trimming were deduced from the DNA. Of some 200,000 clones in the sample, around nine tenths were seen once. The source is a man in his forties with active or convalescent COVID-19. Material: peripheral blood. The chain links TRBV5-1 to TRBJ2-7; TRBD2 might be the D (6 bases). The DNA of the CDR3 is TGCGCCAGCAGCTTTGGAGGGTTCGGATACGAGCAGTACTTC. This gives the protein CASSFGGFGYEQYF.